The TCR beta chain described here comes from a study of T cells in Graves' hyperthyroidism and ophthalmopathy (dated by TCRdb to between 2018 and 2021). Broadly, across the study: Peripheral blood was collected at initial diagnosis, before any treatment. The 75 to 100 discovery patients were randomly divided into training and test sets at a 7:3 ratio. The study also compared thyroid tissue and blood T-cell repertoires from a handful of Graves' hyperthyroidism patients. Once sampling was done, hyperthyroidism patients were given methimazole at a starting dose of 30 mg daily, whereas ophthalmopathy patients were given high-dose intravenous methylprednisolone. TCR Vbeta CDR3 sequencing of approximately 140 peripheral blood samples (roughly 43 ophthalmopathy, 75 to 85 hyperthyroidism and 17 progressor patients) is reported in the paper. To identify TCR V-J signatures that set the groups apart, the researchers used a discovery cohort of about a hundred patients, made up of fewer than 50 with Graves' ophthalmopathy and some 58 with stable Graves' hyperthyroidism. Prospective prediction of ophthalmopathy was tested in an independent validation cohort consisting of 18 to 20 hyperthyroidism patients and some 15 patients who later progressed to ophthalmopathy. The research as a whole found: Sample size was not statistically predetermined, and blinding of investigators to group allocation was not performed. During validation, the model predicted progression to ophthalmopathy a median of about 6.5 months ahead of onset, with approximately 70% sensitivity and 72% to 80% specificity. In cross-validation, a model built on a 13 V-J signature told ophthalmopathy apart from stable hyperthyroidism with 85% to 90% sensitivity and approximately 81% specificity, and in testing the same model reached 80%/75%. Most expanded thyroid clonotypes (frequency above 0.001) were also detected in blood, a finding suggesting that blood repertoires may reflect thyroid immune responses.

Amplification of TCR beta CDR3 regions was carried out from RNA transcripts. For the first round of RT-PCR on the TCR CDR3, the HTBI primer set was used together with the Qiagen OneStep RT-PCR kit. A second multiplex PCR round built the libraries, followed by size selection and purification. Sequencing of the libraries was done on an Illumina HiSeq2000 using paired-end 100 bp reads. The authors' pipeline ran thus. SOAPnuke was used to process the raw data, throwing out any read that contained adapters or uncalled bases, had a mean Phred below 15, or lacked an exact constant-primer or identifier match. High-quality paired reads were merged using COPE v1.2.5, and each unique nucleotide sequence was defined as a clonotype. Clonotypes were aligned to IMGT TRBV, TRBD and TRBJ reference segments using MiTCR v1.1. Analysis was restricted to V-J combinations with a frequency above 0.0001, which covered roughly 99% of repertoires. The TCS score was defined as F50 (clonal expansion) divided by E x V (chaos), with BLOSUM62-based TCRdist calculated between CDR3 peptides within each V-J. Welch's t-statistics and random forest reduced some 510 V-J features to 13, which were used in a naive Bayes classifier (R e1071). TCRdb redid the processing of the public reads, applying fastp at Q25 and MiXCR, and retained in-frame beta chains. One record per CDR3 amino acid sequence lists the most common genes and DNA. Here the V and J calls rest on TCRdb's processing, not on the authors' analysis. For this sample the table gives over 350,000 distinct CDR3 sequences, of which approximately 14% were detected only once. The ten largest account for under 15% of the sample.

Moderately to severely active disease, a Clinical Activity Score of at least 3, a NOSPECS grade of at least 4, and a duration under 3 months were present in ophthalmopathy patients. Any patient with an uncontrolled infection, another autoimmune disease, pregnancy or lactation was excluded. Diagnoses were based on clinical symptoms, serum thyroxine and TRAb, thyroid ultrasound and orbital computed tomography. Ficoll-Paque density gradient centrifugation was used to isolate PBMCs from about 10 ml of fresh peripheral blood. Total RNA was extracted with Trizol reagent, and quality was checked on an Agilent 2100 Bioanalyzer. Based on the germline V gene, the CDR1 and CDR2 sequences are SQVTM and ANQGSEA. V drops 3 bases and J drops 7 bases, leaving 17 bases in between. The CDR3, cysteine through phenylalanine, is 14 amino acids long. This entry keeps only the CDR3 DNA: 42 bases, framed from base 1. This clonotype was observed at least ten times. Its recognized antigen is unknown. No base-level quality is on record; no much larger clone is a single base apart.

This clonotype originated in a man younger than 35 with Graves' ophthalmopathy. Sample: blood. This chain is built from TRBV29-1 and TRBJ2-3; TRBD2 is a weak D gene call, 5 bases matching. The CDR3 region reads CSVDPSAEPHTQYF. The sequenced DNA is TGCAGCGTTGACCCCTCAGCGGAGCCCCATACGCAGTATTTT.